This TCR beta chain was captured in a study of shared clonotypes between healthy human individuals. Notes on the study in general: The study drew on few donors, limiting represented genetic and exposure-history diversity.

The V and J ends lost 3 bases and 5 bases, in that order; junction bases with no gene match: 7. The CDR3 extends over 17 amino acids. Germline CDR1 is SGHDT and CDR2 is YYEEEE. It was across several immunoSEQ plates that each subset's genomic DNA was evenly split. TCRdb's copy holds only in-frame clones and misses some; the assay was immunoSEQ multiplex PCR. The sample has about 1,500,000 clones; around 97% are singletons. Points on this clone: Antigen unknown.

This chain links TRBV5-6 with TRBJ2-2; 13 nucleotides match TRBD2. What was sequenced was naive CD4+ T cells sorted from blood. The subset denotes: CD45RA+ positively selected. The receptor comes from a man aged 25-40 years in good health. The CDR3 is CASSSGLAGSGTGELFF. The CDR3 nucleotides are TGTGCCAGCAGCTCGGGACTAGCGGGATCGGGGACCGGGGAGCTGTTTTTT.